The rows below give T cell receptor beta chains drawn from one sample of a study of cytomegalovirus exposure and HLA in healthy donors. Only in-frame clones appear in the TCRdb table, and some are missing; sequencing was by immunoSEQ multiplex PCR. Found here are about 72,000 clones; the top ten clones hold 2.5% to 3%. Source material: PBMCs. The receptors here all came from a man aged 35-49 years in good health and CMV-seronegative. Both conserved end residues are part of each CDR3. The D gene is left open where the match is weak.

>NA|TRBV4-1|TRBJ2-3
CASSLRQGEDTQYF
TGCGCCAGCAGCCTACGGCAGGGCGAAGATACGCAGTATTTT
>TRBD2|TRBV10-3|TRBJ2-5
CAISESLAGVQETQYF
TGTGCCATCAGTGAGTCTCTAGCGGGGGTCCAAGAGACCCAGTACTTC
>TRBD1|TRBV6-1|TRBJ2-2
CASSELQGNGELFF
TGTGCCAGCAGTGAACTACAGGGGAACGGGGAGCTGTTTTTT
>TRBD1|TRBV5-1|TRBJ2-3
CASSSGGSRAITDTQYF
TGCGCCAGCAGCTCAGGGGGCAGTAGGGCAATCACAGATACGCAGTATTTT
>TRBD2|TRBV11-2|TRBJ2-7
CASSFSGGLAYEQYF
TGTGCCAGCAGCTTCAGCGGGGGGCTTGCCTACGAGCAGTACTTC
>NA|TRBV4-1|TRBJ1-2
CASSQDFTGKDGYTF
TGCGCCAGCAGCCAAGATTTTACCGGGAAGGATGGCTACACCTTC
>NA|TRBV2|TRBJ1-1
CASSDSWGHQNTEAFF
TGTGCCAGCAGTGATTCGTGGGGACACCAGAACACTGAAGCTTTCTTT
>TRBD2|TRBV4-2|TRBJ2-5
CASSKTSGGPQETQYF
TGTGCCAGCAGCAAGACTAGCGGGGGCCCCCAAGAGACCCAGTACTTC
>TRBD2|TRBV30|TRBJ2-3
CAPREPQRASGGLDTQYF
TGTGCCCCCAGAGAACCTCAGCGGGCTAGCGGGGGGTTAGATACGCAGTATTTT
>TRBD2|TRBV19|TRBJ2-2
CASSERGGVNTGELFF
TGTGCCAGTTCTGAGCGGGGGGGAGTGAACACCGGGGAGCTGTTTTTT
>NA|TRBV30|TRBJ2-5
CAWSVGREETQYF
TGTGCCTGGAGTGTAGGCAGGGAAGAGACCCAGTACTTC
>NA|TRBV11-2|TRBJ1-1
CASSPWSGDEAFF
TGTGCCAGCAGCCCATGGTCGGGGGATGAAGCTTTCTTT
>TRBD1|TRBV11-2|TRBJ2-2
CASSPRGPGQANTGELFF
TGTGCCAGCAGCCCTAGGGGGCCCGGACAGGCGAACACCGGGGAGCTGTTTTTT
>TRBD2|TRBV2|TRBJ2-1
CASTLAGAPYNEQFF
TGTGCCAGCACCCTAGCGGGGGCACCCTACAATGAGCAGTTCTTC
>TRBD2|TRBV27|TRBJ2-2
CASLRGGGGGRIGELFF
TGTGCCAGCCTAAGGGGCGGGGGGGGCGGGAGGATCGGGGAGCTGTTTTTT
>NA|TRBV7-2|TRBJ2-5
CASSPGLIETQYF
TGTGCCAGCAGCCCAGGGTTGATAGAGACCCAGTACTTC
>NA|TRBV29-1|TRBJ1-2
CSVLTANYGYTF
TGCAGCGTGCTGACAGCTAACTATGGCTACACCTTC
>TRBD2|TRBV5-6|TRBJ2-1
CASSRPGGTLLHNEQFF
TGTGCCAGCAGCCGCCCCGGGGGGACCTTATTACACAATGAGCAGTTCTTC
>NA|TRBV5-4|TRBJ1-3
CASSLFPGSSGNTIYF
TGTGCCAGCAGCTTGTTTCCAGGGTCATCTGGAAACACCATATATTTT
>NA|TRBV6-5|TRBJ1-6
CASSYSGEDSPLHF
TGTGCCAGCAGTTACTCTGGGGAGGATTCACCCCTCCACTTT
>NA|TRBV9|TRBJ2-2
CASSVGWLARTGELFF
TGTGCCAGCAGCGTAGGGTGGCTAGCGCGCACCGGGGAGCTGTTTTTT
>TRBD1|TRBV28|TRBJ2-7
CASRPGTGLIKSSYEQYF
TGTGCCAGCCGGCCAGGGACAGGCCTAATTAAGAGCTCCTACGAGCAGTACTTC
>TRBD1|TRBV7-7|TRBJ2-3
CASSHGQGARDTQYF
TGTGCTAGCAGCCATGGACAGGGGGCGAGAGATACGCAGTATTTT
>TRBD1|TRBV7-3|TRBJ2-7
CASSQIGQGVHEQYF
TGTGCCAGCAGCCAGATCGGACAGGGGGTCCACGAGCAGTACTTC
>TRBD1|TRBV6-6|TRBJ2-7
CASREGQGSYEQYF
TGTGCCAGCAGAGAGGGACAGGGGTCCTACGAGCAGTACTTC
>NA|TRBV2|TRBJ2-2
CASSEWGGSNTGELFF
TGTGCCAGCAGTGAATGGGGGGGCAGCAACACCGGGGAGCTGTTTTTT
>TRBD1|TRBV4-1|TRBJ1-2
CASSQWGQGDRGYTF
TGCGCCAGCAGCCAATGGGGACAGGGAGACCGTGGCTACACCTTC
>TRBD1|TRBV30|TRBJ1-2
CAGTRLTGKGYTF
TGTGCCGGAACCCGGTTGACAGGGAAAGGCTACACCTTC
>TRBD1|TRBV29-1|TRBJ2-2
CSVRTGAGELFF
TGCAGCGTACGGACAGGGGCAGGGGAGCTGTTTTTT
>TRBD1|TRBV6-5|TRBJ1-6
CASSRQGASPLHF
TGTGCCAGCAGCAGACAGGGGGCTTCACCCCTCCACTTT
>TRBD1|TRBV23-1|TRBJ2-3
CASSHSGTDFGTDTQYF
TGCGCCAGCAGTCATTCCGGGACAGACTTCGGCACAGATACGCAGTATTTT
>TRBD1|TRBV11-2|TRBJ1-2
CASSPRTGRTNYGYTF
TGTGCCAGCAGCCCTAGGACAGGGAGAACCAACTATGGCTACACCTTC
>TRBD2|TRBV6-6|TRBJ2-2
CASRLLAGVNTGELFF
TGTGCCAGCAGGCTACTAGCGGGGGTGAACACCGGGGAGCTGTTTTTT
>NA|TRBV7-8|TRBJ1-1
CASSLMVLGGEAFF
TGTGCCAGCAGCTTAATGGTTCTGGGGGGGGAAGCTTTCTTT
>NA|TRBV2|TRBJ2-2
CASSGGNTGELFF
TGTGCCAGCAGTGGCGGGAACACCGGGGAGCTGTTTTTT
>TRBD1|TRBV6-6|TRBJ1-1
CASSYYRPGGFTEAFF
TGTGCCAGCAGTTACTATCGGCCAGGGGGTTTCACTGAAGCTTTCTTT
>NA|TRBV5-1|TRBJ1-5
CASSLVGQGQSQNQPQHF
TGCGCCAGCAGCTTGGTGGGTCAGGGTCAGTCCCAAAATCAGCCCCAGCATTTT
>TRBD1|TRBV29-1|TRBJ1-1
CSGRTGGTEAFF
TGCAGCGGTCGGACAGGGGGCACTGAAGCTTTCTTT
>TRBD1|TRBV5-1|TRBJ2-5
CASSPQGAGVETQYF
TGCGCCAGCAGCCCACAGGGGGCAGGTGTAGAGACCCAGTACTTC
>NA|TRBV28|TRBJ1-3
CASSSAGQDGGTIYF
TGTGCCAGCAGTTCCGCGGGTCAGGACGGGGGCACCATATATTTT
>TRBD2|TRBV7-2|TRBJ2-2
CASSLGGGAFGELFF
TGTGCCAGCAGCTTGGGCGGGGGGGCGTTCGGGGAGCTGTTTTTT
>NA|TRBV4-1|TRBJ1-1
CASSPQAGRAGTEAFF
TGCGCCAGCAGCCCCCAAGCCGGCAGGGCAGGGACTGAAGCTTTCTTT
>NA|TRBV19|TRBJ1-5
CASSLAGNNQPQHF
TGTGCCAGTAGTTTAGCGGGAAACAATCAGCCCCAGCATTTT
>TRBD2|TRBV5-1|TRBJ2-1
CASSPQSGGYNEQFF
TGCGCCAGCAGTCCCCAAAGCGGGGGATACAATGAGCAGTTCTTC
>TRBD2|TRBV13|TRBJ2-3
CASSLLAGASITDTQYF
TGTGCCAGCAGCTTACTAGCGGGGGCCTCTATCACAGATACGCAGTATTTT
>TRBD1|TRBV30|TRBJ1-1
CAWRGQLNTEAFF
TGTGCCTGGAGGGGACAGTTGAACACTGAAGCTTTCTTT
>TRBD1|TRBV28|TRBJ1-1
CASSLLTTGGTEAFF
TGTGCCAGCAGTTTATTAACGACAGGGGGCACTGAAGCTTTCTTT
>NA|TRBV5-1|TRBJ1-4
CASSFGGAGNEKLFF
TGCGCCAGCAGCTTCGGAGGGGCTGGTAATGAAAAACTGTTTTTT
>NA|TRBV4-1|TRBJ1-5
CASSQDHSNQPQHF
TGCGCCAGCAGCCAAGATCATAGCAATCAGCCCCAGCATTTT
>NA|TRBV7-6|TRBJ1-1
CASSYAANTEAFF
TGTGCCAGCAGCTATGCGGCCAACACTGAAGCTTTCTTT
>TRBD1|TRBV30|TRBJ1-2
CAWSTTDRAYGYTF
TGTGCCTGGAGCACTACTGACAGGGCCTATGGCTACACCTTC
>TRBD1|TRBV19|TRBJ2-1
CASSFPGQGINEQFF
TGTGCCAGTAGTTTCCCGGGACAGGGGATCAATGAGCAGTTCTTC
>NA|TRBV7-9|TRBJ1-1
CASTPGPEGGGTEAFF
TGTGCCAGCACCCCCGGACCAGAGGGCGGCGGCACTGAAGCTTTCTTT
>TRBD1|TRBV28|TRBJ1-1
CASSFVDLRDSRTMNTEAFF
TGTGCCAGCAGTTTTGTCGATCTTCGGGACAGCCGTACCATGAACACTGAAGCTTTCTTT
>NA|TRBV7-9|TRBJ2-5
CASSVDLQETQYF
TGTGCCAGCAGCGTCGACTTGCAAGAGACCCAGTACTTC